This TCR beta chain was sequenced in a study of T cells after somatic rescue of genetic block. Clones were sequenced by immunoSEQ multiplex PCR, and TCRdb holds only the in-frame ones, with some missing. The sample has roughly 51,000 clones; approximately 96% are singletons. This clone appeared once. This clonotype originated in a child younger than two. The sequenced material came from peripheral blood mononuclear cells (PBMCs).

The CDR3 nucleotides read TGTGCCAGCAGCGTGTGGGGGACTAGCACAGATACGCAGTATTTT. Translated, it gives CASSVWGTSTDTQYF. The chain combines TRBV9 with TRBJ2-3; tentative D call: TRBD2 (6 bases). The germline V gene has CDR1 SGDLS and CDR2 YYNGEE. Trimming stripped 2 bases from V and 0 bases from J, with 10 bases between. The CDR3 consists of 15 residues.